This T cell receptor (beta chain) was sequenced for a study of PD-1 blockade in mismatch repair-deficient tumors. The CDR3 sequence is 12 residues long. Germline CDR1 and CDR2: MDHEN and SYDVKM. The ends were cut back, 2 bases at V and 9 bases at J, with 8 bases in the middle. Sequencing used immunoSEQ multiplex PCR; TCRdb keeps in-frame clones, though not all of them. The table records approximately 79,000 clones, approximately 78% of them present only once. This specimen was peripheral blood, taken 44 weeks after starting pembrolizumab. The TCR sequence derives from an adult with mismatch repair-deficient cancer. This chain joins TRBV28 and TRBJ2-1, with D unresolved. CDR3 amino acids: CASSLGTGEQFF. The CDR3 DNA sequence: TGTGCCAGCAGTTTAGGAACGGGTGAGCAGTTCTTC.